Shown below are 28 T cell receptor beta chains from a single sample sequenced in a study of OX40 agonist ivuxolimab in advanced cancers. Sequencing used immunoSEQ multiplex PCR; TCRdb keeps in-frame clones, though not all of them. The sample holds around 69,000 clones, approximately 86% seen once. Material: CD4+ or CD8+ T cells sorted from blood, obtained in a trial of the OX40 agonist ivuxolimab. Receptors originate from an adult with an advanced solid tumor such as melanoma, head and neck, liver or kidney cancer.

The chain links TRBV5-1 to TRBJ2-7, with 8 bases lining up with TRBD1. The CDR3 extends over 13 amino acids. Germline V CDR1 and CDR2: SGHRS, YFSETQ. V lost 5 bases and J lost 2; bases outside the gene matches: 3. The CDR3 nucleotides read TGCGCCAGCAGGGTACAGGGGGCCTACGAGCAGTACTTC. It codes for CASRVQGAYEQYF.

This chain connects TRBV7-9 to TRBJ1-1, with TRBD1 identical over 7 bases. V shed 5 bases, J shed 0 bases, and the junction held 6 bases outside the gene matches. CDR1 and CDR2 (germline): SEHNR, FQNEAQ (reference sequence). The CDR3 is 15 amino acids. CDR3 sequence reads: CASSPRGQMNTEAFF. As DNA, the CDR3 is TGTGCCAGCAGCCCCCGGGGACAGATGAACACTGAAGCTTTCTTT.

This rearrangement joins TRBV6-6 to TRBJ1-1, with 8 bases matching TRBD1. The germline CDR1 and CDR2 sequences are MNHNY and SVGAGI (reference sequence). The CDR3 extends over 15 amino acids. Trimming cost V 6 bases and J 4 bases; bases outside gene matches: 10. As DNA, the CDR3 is TGTGCCAGCAGGCCCGACGGACAGGGCGTCACTGAAGCTTTCTTT. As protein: CASRPDGQGVTEAFF.

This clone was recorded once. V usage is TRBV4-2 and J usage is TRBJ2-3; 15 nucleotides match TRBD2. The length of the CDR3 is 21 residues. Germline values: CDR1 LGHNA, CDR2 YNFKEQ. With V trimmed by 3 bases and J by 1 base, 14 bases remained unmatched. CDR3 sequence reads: CASSQRSGRTSGGAGTDTQYF. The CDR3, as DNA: TGTGCCAGCAGCCAGCGCTCCGGAAGGACTAGCGGGGGGGCTGGCACAGATACGCAGTATTTT.

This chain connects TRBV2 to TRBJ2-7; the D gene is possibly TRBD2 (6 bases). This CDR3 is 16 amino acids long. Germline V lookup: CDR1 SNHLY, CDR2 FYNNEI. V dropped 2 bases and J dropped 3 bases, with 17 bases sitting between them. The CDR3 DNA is TGTGCCAGCAGTGAACGGGGTAGCGGTGGGGGCTACGAGCAGTACTTC. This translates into CASSERGSGGGYEQYF. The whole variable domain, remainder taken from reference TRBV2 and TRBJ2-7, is EPEVTQTPSHQVTQMGQEVILRCVPISNHLYFYWYRQILGQKVEFLVSFYNNEISEKSEIFDDQFSVERPDGSNFTLKIRSTKLEDSAMYFCASSERGSGGGYEQYFGPGTRLTVT.

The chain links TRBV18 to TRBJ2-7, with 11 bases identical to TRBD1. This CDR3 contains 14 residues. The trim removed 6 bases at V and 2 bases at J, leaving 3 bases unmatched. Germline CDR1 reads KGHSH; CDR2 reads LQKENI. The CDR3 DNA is TGTGCCAGCTCCCCGGGACAGGGGGCCTACGAGCAGTACGTC. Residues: CASSPGQGAYEQYV.

The CDR3 spells CASSSRPGKQETQYF. CDR3 bases: TGTGCCAGCAGCTCAAGGCCAGGGAAGCAAGAGACCCAGTACTTC. The genes are TRBV7-2 and TRBJ2-5; perhaps TRBD1 as D (5 bases). CDR1 is SGHTA, CDR2 FQGNSA, per germline. This CDR3 region has 15 residues. Deletions cut 4 bases from V and 2 bases from J, with 14 bases between.

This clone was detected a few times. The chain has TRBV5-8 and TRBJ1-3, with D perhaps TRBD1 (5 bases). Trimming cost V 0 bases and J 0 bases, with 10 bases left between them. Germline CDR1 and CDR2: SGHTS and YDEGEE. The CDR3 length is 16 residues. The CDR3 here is CASSLVGGFSGNTIYF. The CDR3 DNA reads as TGTGCCAGCAGCTTGGTGGGGGGATTCTCTGGAAACACCATATATTTT.

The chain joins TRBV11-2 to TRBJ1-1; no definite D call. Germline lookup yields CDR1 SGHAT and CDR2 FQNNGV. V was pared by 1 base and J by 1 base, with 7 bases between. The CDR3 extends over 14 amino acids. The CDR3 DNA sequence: TGTGCCAGCAGCTTAGCTGGCGCGAACACTGAAGCTTTCTTT. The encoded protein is CASSLAGANTEAFF. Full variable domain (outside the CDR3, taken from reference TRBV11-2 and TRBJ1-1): EAGVAQSPRYKIIEKRQSVAFWCNPISGHATLYWYQQILGQGPKLLIQFQNNGVVDDSQLPKDRFSAERLKGVDSTLKIQPAKLEDSAVYLCASSLAGANTEAFFGQGTRLTVV.

The CDR3 bases are TGTGCCGCTCCGGGGGGTGGGACAAACACCGGGGAGCTGTTTTTT. This codes for CAAPGGGTNTGELFF. The gene calls are TRBV6-1 and TRBJ2-2; maybe TRBD2 (7 bases). The length of the CDR3 is 15 residues. Germline V gene lookup returns CDR1 MNHNS and CDR2 SASEGT. V was pared by 11 bases and J by 2 bases, with 18 bases between.

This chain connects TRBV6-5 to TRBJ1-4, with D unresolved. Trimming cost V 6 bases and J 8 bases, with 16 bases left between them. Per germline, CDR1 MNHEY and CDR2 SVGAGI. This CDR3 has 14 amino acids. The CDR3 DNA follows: TGTGCCAGCAGAGCCGGGGTAGGAGTGGAAAAACTGTTTTTT. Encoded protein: CASRAGVGVEKLFF.

The CDR3 sequence: CASSFDGTSNTEAFF. Here the CDR3 DNA reads TGTGCCAGCAGTTTTGACGGAACCTCGAACACTGAAGCTTTCTTT. J is TRBJ1-1 and V is TRBV27; D is uncertain. Trimming cost V 3 bases and J 1 base, with 12 bases left between them. This CDR3 region has 15 residues. In germline, CDR1 is MNHEY, CDR2 SMNVEV (reference sequence).

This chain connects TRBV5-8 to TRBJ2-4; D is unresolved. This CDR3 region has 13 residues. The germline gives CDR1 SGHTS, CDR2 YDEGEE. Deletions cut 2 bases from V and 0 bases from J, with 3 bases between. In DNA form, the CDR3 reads TGTGCCAGCAGCTTATCAGCCAAAAACATTCAGTACTTC. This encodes CASSLSAKNIQYF.

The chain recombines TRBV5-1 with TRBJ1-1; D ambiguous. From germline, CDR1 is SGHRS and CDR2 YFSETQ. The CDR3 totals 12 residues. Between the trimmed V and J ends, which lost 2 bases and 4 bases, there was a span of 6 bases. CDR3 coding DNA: TGCGCCAGCAGCTTACCGTCCACTGAAGCTTTCTTT. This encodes CASSLPSTEAFF.

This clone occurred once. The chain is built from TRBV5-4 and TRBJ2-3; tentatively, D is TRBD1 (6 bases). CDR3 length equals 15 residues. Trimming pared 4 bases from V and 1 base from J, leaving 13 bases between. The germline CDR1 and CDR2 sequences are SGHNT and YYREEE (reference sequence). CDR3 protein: CASSNGAGGTDTQYF. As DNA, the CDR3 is TGTGCCAGCAGCAACGGGGCAGGGGGCACAGATACGCAGTATTTT.

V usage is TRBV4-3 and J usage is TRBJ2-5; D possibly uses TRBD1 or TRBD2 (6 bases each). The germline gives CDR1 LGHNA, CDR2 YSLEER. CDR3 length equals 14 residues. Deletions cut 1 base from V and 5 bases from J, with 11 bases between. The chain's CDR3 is CASSQVGGPETQYF. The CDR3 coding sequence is TGCGCCAGCAGCCAAGTGGGGGGCCCGGAGACCCAGTACTTC.

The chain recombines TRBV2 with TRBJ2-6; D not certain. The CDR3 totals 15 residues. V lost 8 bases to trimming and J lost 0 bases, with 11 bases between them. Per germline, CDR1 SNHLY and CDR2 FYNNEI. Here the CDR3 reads CASYSTASGANVLTF. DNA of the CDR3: TGTGCCAGCTACAGCACTGCCTCTGGGGCCAACGTCCTGACTTTC.

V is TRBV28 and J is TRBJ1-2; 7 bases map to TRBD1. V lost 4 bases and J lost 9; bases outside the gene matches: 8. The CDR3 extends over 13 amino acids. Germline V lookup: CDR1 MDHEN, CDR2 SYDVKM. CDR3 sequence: CASSYRQGKSYTF. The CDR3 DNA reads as TGTGCCAGCAGTTATCGACAGGGCAAGAGCTACACCTTC.

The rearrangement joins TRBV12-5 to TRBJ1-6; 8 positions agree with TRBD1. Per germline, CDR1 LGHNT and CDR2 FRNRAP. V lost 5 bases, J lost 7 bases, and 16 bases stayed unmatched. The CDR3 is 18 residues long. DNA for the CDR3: TGTGCTAGTGGTCTACAGGCCACGGACAGGGCTGCAAATTCACCCCTCCACTTT. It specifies CASGLQATDRAANSPLHF.

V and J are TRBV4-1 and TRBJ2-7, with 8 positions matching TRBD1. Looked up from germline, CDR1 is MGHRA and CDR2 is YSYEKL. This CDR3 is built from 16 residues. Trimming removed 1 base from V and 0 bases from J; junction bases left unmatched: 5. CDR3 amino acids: CASSQARTGPSYEQYF. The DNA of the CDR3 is TGCGCCAGCAGCCAAGCCCGGACAGGGCCCTCCTACGAGCAGTACTTC.

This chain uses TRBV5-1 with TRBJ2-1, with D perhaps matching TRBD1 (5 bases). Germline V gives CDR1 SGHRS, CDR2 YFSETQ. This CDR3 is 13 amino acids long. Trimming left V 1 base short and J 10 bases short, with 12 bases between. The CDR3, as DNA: TGCGCCAGCAGCTTGAGGGCCCCAGGGGAGCAGTTCTTC. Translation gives CASSLRAPGEQFF.

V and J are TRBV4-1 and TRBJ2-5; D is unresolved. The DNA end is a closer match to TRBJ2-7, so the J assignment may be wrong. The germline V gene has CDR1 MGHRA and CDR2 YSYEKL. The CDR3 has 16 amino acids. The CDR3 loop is CASSQFGRKSSYEQYF. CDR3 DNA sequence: TGCGCCAGCAGCCAATTCGGACGTAAGAGCTCCTACGAGCAGTACTTC.

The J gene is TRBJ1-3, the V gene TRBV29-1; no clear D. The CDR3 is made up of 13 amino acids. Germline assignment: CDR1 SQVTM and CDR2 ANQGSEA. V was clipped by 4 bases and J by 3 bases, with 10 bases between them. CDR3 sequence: CSVGLYGGNTIYF. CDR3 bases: TGCAGCGTTGGACTCTATGGTGGAAACACCATATATTTT.

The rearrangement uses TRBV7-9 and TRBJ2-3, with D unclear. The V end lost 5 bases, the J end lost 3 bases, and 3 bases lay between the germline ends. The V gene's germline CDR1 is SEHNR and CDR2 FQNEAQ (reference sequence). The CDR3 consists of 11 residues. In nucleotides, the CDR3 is TGTGCCAGCAGCGATACAGATACGCAGTATTTT. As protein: CASSDTDTQYF. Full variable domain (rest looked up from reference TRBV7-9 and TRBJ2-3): DTGVSQNPRHKITKRGQNVTFRCDPISEHNRLYWYRQTLGQGPEFLTYFQNEAQLEKSRLLSDRFSAERPKGSFSTLEIQRTEQGDSAMYLCASSDTDTQYFGPGTRLTVL.

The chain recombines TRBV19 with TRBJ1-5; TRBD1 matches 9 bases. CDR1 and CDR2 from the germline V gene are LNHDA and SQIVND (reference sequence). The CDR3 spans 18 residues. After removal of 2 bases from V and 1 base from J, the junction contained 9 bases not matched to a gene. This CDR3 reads CASSIRKQGAVSNQPQHF. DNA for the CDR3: TGTGCCAGTAGTATACGAAAACAGGGGGCGGTGAGCAATCAGCCCCAGCATTTT.

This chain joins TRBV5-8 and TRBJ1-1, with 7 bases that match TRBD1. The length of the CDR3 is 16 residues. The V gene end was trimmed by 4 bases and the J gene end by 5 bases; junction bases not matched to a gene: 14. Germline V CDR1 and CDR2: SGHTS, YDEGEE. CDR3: CASSPATGLVGTEAFF. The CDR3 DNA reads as TGTGCCAGCAGCCCAGCGACAGGGCTAGTAGGTACTGAAGCTTTCTTT.

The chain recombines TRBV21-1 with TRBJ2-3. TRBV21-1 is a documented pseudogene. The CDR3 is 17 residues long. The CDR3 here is CASSKVFGIASTDTQYF. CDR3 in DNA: TGTGCCAGCAGCAAAGTCTTTGGGATAGCTAGCACAGATACGCAGTATTTT.

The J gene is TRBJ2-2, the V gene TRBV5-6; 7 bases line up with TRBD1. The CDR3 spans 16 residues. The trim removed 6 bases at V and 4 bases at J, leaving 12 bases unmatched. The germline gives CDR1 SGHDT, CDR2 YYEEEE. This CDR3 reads CASIDLSGQSTGELFF. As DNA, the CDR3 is TGTGCCAGCATCGATCTTTCGGGACAGAGCACCGGGGAGCTGTTTTTT.